One T cell receptor (beta chain) is described in this entry. TCRdb processed the 5' RACE reads again and assigns one entry to each CDR3 protein, with no DNA. Its table lists some 410,000 distinct CDR3 sequences. CDR3 size: 16 residues. Germline CDR1 and CDR2: LGHDT and YNNKEL (reference sequence). The sample originates from a study of T cells expressing NK-cell markers. The gene calls are TRBV3-1 and TRBJ2-7. Sequencing was performed on blood T cells: a sorted CD56 or NKG2C T cell subset, CD4+ or CD8+ T cells, or bulk PBMC T cells (not recorded which). The sequence was collected from a woman aged 18-70 years in good health. The CDR3 region is CASSQGVAGGPHEQYF.